The clone carrying this T cell receptor beta chain was found a few times. The sample comes from a study of blood T cells in healthy people across ages. The second PCR ran 7 to 11 cycles with a sample-barcoded 5' primer and J-beta primers. TCRdb called the 5' RACE reads again in MiXCR, with one record for every CDR3 protein. Of around 1,700,000 distinct CDR3 sequences listed, 28% are singletons. Sequenced: blood. This TCR derives from a woman aged 30 to 39 in good health.

The CDR3, as DNA: TGCAGTGCTAGTAGGGTCACTGAAGCTTTCTTT. It encodes CSASRVTEAFF. The V and J genes are TRBV20-1 and TRBJ1-1; D is ambiguous. The germline V gene encodes CDR1 DFQATT and CDR2 SNEGSKA (reference sequence). The V end was cut by 3 bases, the J end by 4 bases, with 6 bases between. CDR3 length: 11 amino acids.